This T cell receptor beta chain came from a study of early T cells in non-severe SARS-CoV-2 infection. Study-wide points: There was a bias toward anti-spike CD8 responses in VDJdb matching, which missed private and CD4 specificities.

This clonotype was detected a few times. Its specificity is unknown. The germline V gene has CDR1 SGDLS and CDR2 YYNGEE. V was pared by 0 bases and J by 5 bases, with 8 bases between. The CDR3 loop spans 13 amino acids. Individual cDNA molecules received unique molecular identifiers. MiXCR, run by TCRdb on the 5' RACE reads, gives a single entry per CDR3 protein. The table records more than 70,000 distinct CDR3 sequences, 10% to 15% of them present only once. The sample consisted of whole blood. This clonotype was sampled from an adult who was a healthcare worker with PCR-confirmed SARS-CoV-2 infection or an uninfected control (not recorded which). The rearrangement uses TRBV9 and TRBJ1-1; D is uncertain. For the CDR3, the DNA is TGTGCCAGCAGCGTAGGAAGTGTGACTGAAGCTTTCTTT. It yields the protein CASSVGSVTEAFF. Filled out from reference TRBV9 and TRBJ1-1, the complete variable domain reads DSGVTQTPKHLITATGQRVTLRCSPRSGDLSVYWYQQSLDQGLQFLIQYYNGEERAKGNILERFSAQQFPDLHSELNLSSLELGDSALYFCASSVGSVTEAFFGQGTRLTVV.